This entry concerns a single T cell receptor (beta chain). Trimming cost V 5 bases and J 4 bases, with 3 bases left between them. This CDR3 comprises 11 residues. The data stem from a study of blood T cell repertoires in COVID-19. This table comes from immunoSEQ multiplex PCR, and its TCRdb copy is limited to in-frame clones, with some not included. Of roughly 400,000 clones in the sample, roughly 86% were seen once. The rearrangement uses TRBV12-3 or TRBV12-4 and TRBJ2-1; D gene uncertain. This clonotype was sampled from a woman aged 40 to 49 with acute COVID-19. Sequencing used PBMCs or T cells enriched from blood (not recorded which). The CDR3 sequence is CASSIYNEQFF. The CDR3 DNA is TGTGCCAGCAGTATATACAATGAGCAGTTCTTC.